This TCR beta chain was obtained from a study of OX40 agonist ivuxolimab in advanced cancers. TCRdb's table, derived via immunoSEQ multiplex PCR, lists solely in-frame clones and lacks some. This sample has 60,000 to 65,000 clones, with roughly 85% found just once. The V end lost 5 bases, the J end lost 4 bases, and 17 bases lay between the germline ends. The CDR3 is 15 amino acids. Germline lookup yields CDR1 LNHDA and CDR2 SQIVND (reference sequence). V gene TRBV19 combines with J gene TRBJ1-2; possible D gene TRBD1, 5 bases. The receptor was derived from an adult with an advanced solid tumor such as melanoma, head and neck, liver or kidney cancer. The sample here was CD4+ or CD8+ T cells sorted from blood, taken in a trial of the OX40 agonist ivuxolimab. The CDR3 DNA is TGTGCCAGTAGTTCCGGTGGGGGAGCGGTCTATGGCTACACCTTC. Protein: CASSSGGGAVYGYTF. Full variable domain (rest looked up from reference TRBV19 and TRBJ1-2): DGGITQSPKYLFRKEGQNVTLSCEQNLNHDAMYWYRQDPGQGLRLIYYSQIVNDFQKGDIAEGYSVSREKKESFPLTVTSAQKNPTAFYLCASSSGGGAVYGYTFGSGTRLTVV.